These 27 T cell receptor beta chains originate from one sample sequenced in a study of cytomegalovirus exposure and HLA in healthy donors. With 60 Vbeta and 13 Jbeta primers, the PCR was carried out. TCRdb's copy holds only in-frame clones and misses some; the assay was immunoSEQ multiplex PCR. Seen here are about 82,000 clones, over 80% observed once, and the top ten hold under 2.5%. Specimen: PBMCs. The receptors originated from a man younger than 30 in good health and CMV-seronegative.

This rearrangement joins TRBV10-3 to TRBJ2-5; the D gene is possibly TRBD2 (7 bases). Judging by the DNA end, TRBJ2-7 fits better; the J call may be wrong. The CDR3 has 15 amino acids. Germline CDR1 is ENHRY and CDR2 is SYGVKD. CDR3 DNA: TGTGCCATCAGTGCCCGGGGGGCAGCCCCCTACGAGCAGTACTTC. Amino acid sequence: CAISARGAAPYEQYF.

This clone was recorded a few times. V is TRBV7-9 and J is TRBJ1-4; TRBD1 matches at 9 bases. With 5 bases clipped from V and 7 bases from J, the junction kept 8 bases outside the gene matches. Germline loops: CDR1 SEHNR, CDR2 FQNEAQ (reference sequence). This CDR3 has 15 amino acids. This chain's CDR3 is CASSPGGQGAEKLFF. In nucleotides, the CDR3 is TGTGCCAGCAGCCCCGGGGGACAGGGTGCTGAAAAACTGTTTTTT.

Remarks on this clone: Other DNA sequences of this sample code for an identical CDR3. The J gene is TRBJ2-3, the V gene TRBV19; D call uncertain. This CDR3 region has 13 residues. CDR1 and CDR2 from the germline V gene are LNHDA and SQIVND (reference sequence). V shed 4 bases and J shed 0 bases, with 5 bases lying between them. DNA for the CDR3: TGTGCCAGTAGTAGCGGAAGCACAGATACGCAGTATTTT. Protein sequence: CASSSGSTDTQYF. Drawing the rest from reference TRBV19 and TRBJ2-3, the complete variable domain is DGGITQSPKYLFRKEGQNVTLSCEQNLNHDAMYWYRQDPGQGLRLIYYSQIVNDFQKGDIAEGYSVSREKKESFPLTVTSAQKNPTAFYLCASSSGSTDTQYFGPGTRLTVL.

This clone was found a few times. V usage is TRBV10-3 and J usage is TRBJ1-2, with 7 positions matching TRBD1. The CDR3 is 15 residues long. J lost 0 bases, V lost 3 bases, and 4 bases had no gene match. The V gene's germline CDR1 is ENHRY and CDR2 SYGVKD. In DNA, the CDR3 is TGTGCCATCAGTGACCCGACAGGGTCTAACTATGGCTACACCTTC. Translated, it gives CAISDPTGSNYGYTF.

Turning to this clone: At one of its ends the junction is not consistent with the germline gene, which may arise from a read error. Other DNA sequences within the sample encode an identical CDR3. V is TRBV19 and J is TRBJ2-2, with TRBD1 as a possible D gene (7 bases). Per germline, CDR1 LNHDA and CDR2 SQIVND (reference sequence). This CDR3 comprises 17 residues. The CDR3 region is CASSKTGTARGTGELFF. In nucleotides, the CDR3 is TGTGCCAGTAGTAAAACCGGGACAGCTCGGGGGACCGGGGAGCTGTTTTTC.

The CDR3 DNA is TGTGCCAGCAGCGAACAAGGGACTAGCGGGAGCTACGAGCAGTACTTC. Translation: CASSEQGTSGSYEQYF. This sequence joins TRBV9 and TRBJ2-7, with TRBD2 matching over 14 bases. This CDR3 spans 16 amino acids. Germline V gene data show CDR1 as SGDLS and CDR2 as YYNGEE. After removal of 3 bases from V and 3 bases from J, the junction contained 5 bases not matched to a gene.

The chain has TRBV10-3 and TRBJ2-1, with TRBD2 matching over 9 bases. Losses at the gene ends were 6 bases for V and 4 bases for J; bases not matched to a gene: 4. This CDR3 comprises 14 residues. Per germline, CDR1 ENHRY and CDR2 SYGVKD. CDR3 protein: CAIRAGGLYNEQFF. As DNA, the CDR3 is TGTGCCATCAGGGCGGGAGGGCTATACAATGAGCAGTTCTTC.

This sequence joins TRBV29-1 and TRBJ2-7; 8 positions agree with TRBD2. CDR3 length: 14 residues. Losses at the gene ends were 6 bases for V and 6 bases for J; bases not matched to a gene: 13. CDR1 is SQVTM and CDR2 is ANQGSEA in the germline V gene. The CDR3 DNA follows: TGCAGCGTGTCCCTCGGGGGGGCCGGGTGCGAGCAGTACTTC. Translation: CSVSLGGAGCEQYF.

The chain uses TRBV5-1 and TRBJ2-1; 12 bases are shared with TRBD2. The CDR3 has 19 residues. The V gene's germline CDR1 is SGHRS and CDR2 YFSETQ. V was clipped by 4 bases and J by 1 base; unmatched bases: 12. CDR3 region: CASSHLRLAGERSYNEQFF. The CDR3, as DNA: TGCGCCAGCAGCCACTTAAGACTAGCGGGAGAGCGGTCCTACAATGAGCAGTTCTTC.

Worth noting for this clone: Other DNA sequences of this sample code for an identical CDR3. The CDR3 loop reads CASSFKTDPGEAFF. In DNA, the CDR3 is TGTGCCAGCAGTTTTAAAACTGATCCGGGAGAAGCTTTCTTT. This chain links TRBV6-1 with TRBJ1-1; D gene ambiguous. Trimming cost V 5 bases and J 8 bases, with 18 bases left between them. Per the germline V gene, CDR1 is MNHNS and CDR2 is SASEGT. The CDR3 totals 14 residues.

Regarding this clone: Other DNA sequences in this sample translate to the same CDR3. The chain couples TRBV7-9 to TRBJ2-1; D may be TRBD2 (6 bases). Germline CDR1 and CDR2: SEHNR and FQNEAQ (reference sequence). This CDR3 region has 13 residues. The V and J ends lost 0 bases and 6 bases respectively, with 6 bases between them. CDR3 residues: CASSLAGGNEQFF. CDR3 DNA: TGTGCCAGCAGCTTAGCGGGGGGCAATGAGCAGTTCTTC.

This chain joins TRBV7-2 and TRBJ1-2; 9 positions match TRBD1. Germline lookup yields CDR1 SGHTA and CDR2 FQGNSA. The CDR3 loop spans 14 amino acids. V lost 7 bases to trimming and J lost 4 bases; unmatched junction nucleotides: 7. In DNA form, the CDR3 reads TGTGCCAGCACCTCCGGGGACAGGGCCTATGGCTACACCTTC. This gives the protein CASTSGDRAYGYTF.

The chain carries TRBV7-3 and TRBJ1-1; the D is unclear. The CDR3 is made up of 15 amino acids. Germline V gene lookup returns CDR1 SGHTA and CDR2 FQGTGA. The germline V and J ends were trimmed by 0 bases and 0 bases, with 8 bases remaining between them. CDR3 in amino acids: CASSLTRAMNTEAFF. CDR3 coding DNA: TGTGCCAGCAGCTTAACGAGGGCCATGAACACTGAAGCTTTCTTT.

The count of this clone is one. The chain carries TRBV7-3 and TRBJ2-1; a possible D gene is TRBD2 (6 bases). Trimming pared 1 base from V and 12 bases from J, leaving 13 bases between. The germline gives CDR1 SGHTA, CDR2 FQGTGA. The CDR3 covers 13 residues. CDR3 DNA sequence: TGTGCCAGCAGCTTAATGCCCGGAGGGCGGCAGTTCTTC. It encodes CASSLMPGGRQFF.

This chain connects TRBV11-2 to TRBJ1-4, with TRBD1 identical over 9 bases. V shed 3 bases, J shed 10 bases, and the junction held 9 bases outside the gene matches. Germline CDR1 SGHAT, CDR2 FQNNGV. The CDR3 is made up of 15 amino acids. CDR3 sequence reads: CASSFLPGQGGKLFF. CDR3 bases: TGTGCCAGCAGCTTTCTCCCGGGACAGGGTGGAAAACTGTTTTTT.

The rearrangement uses TRBV12-1 and TRBJ2-2; whether TRBD2, the table's D call, matches the DNA was not checked. TRBV12-1 is classified as a pseudogene. The CDR3 totals 17 residues. The CDR3 reads CASSFVAGVSLPGELFF. CDR3 DNA sequence: TGTGCCAGCAGCTTTGTAGCGGGAGTAAGTTTGCCCGGGGAGCTGTTTTTT.

This clone was seen a few times. The chain uses TRBV6-5 and TRBJ1-6; 9 positions match TRBD1. Trimming took 6 bases from V and 10 from J; bases not matched to a gene: 10. The CDR3 consists of 15 residues. Per germline, CDR1 MNHEY and CDR2 SVGAGI. CDR3 bases: TGTGCCAGCAGCTCACCCCGGACAGGGGACTCACCCCTCCACTTT. Translating it yields CASSSPRTGDSPLHF.

This clone was counted only a few times. The chain carries TRBV6-1 and TRBJ2-1; TRBD1 matches at 7 bases. Looked up from germline, CDR1 is MNHNS and CDR2 is SASEGT. Germline trimming cut 6 bases from V and 5 bases from J; bases unmatched to any gene: 4. The CDR3 consists of 13 residues. The CDR3 region is CASSGDSHNEQFF. As DNA, the CDR3 is TGTGCCAGCAGCGGGGACAGCCACAATGAGCAGTTCTTC.

The chain is built from TRBV28 and TRBJ2-5; D uncertain. Matching the DNA end better, TRBJ2-7 makes the J call doubtful. The CDR3 length is 12 residues. The germline V gene encodes CDR1 MDHEN and CDR2 SYDVKM. CDR3 sequence (DNA): TGTGCCAGCAGCCCTAGTACCTACGAGCAGTACTTC. It codes for CASSPSTYEQYF.

The genes are TRBV5-4 and TRBJ2-5; 9 nucleotides align to TRBD2. Trimming took 3 bases from V and 5 from J; bases not matched to a gene: 11. The CDR3 sequence is 16 residues long. Germline values: CDR1 SGHNT, CDR2 YYREEE (reference sequence). CDR3 residues: CASSWDSGSRGETQYF. DNA of the CDR3: TGTGCCAGCAGCTGGGATAGCGGGAGTAGGGGCGAGACCCAGTACTTC.

The chain carries TRBV6-6 and TRBJ2-1; a possible D gene is TRBD2 (6 bases). Trimming shortened V by 7 bases and J by 4 bases, and 17 bases separated the two germline ends. Germline V lookup: CDR1 MNHNY, CDR2 SVGAGI (reference sequence). CDR3 length equals 15 residues. For the CDR3, the DNA is TGTGCCAGCACAATTACGGGACTCCATTACAATGAGCAGTTCTTC. Encoded protein: CASTITGLHYNEQFF.

The gene calls are TRBV27 and TRBJ1-5; D possibly corresponds to TRBD1 (5 bases). This CDR3 is 13 amino acids long. V shed 3 bases and J shed 4 bases, with 7 bases lying between them. Germline values: CDR1 MNHEY, CDR2 SMNVEV (reference sequence). CDR3 DNA: TGTGCCAGCAGTTTGCGGGGGAATCAGCCCCAGCATTTT. Translating it yields CASSLRGNQPQHF.

V usage is TRBV15 and J usage is TRBJ2-1; TRBD1 agrees at 9 bases. The CDR3 is 17 amino acids. V lost 0 bases to trimming and J lost 10 bases; unmatched junction nucleotides: 13. CDR1 is LNHNV, CDR2 YYDKDF, per germline (reference sequence). CDR3 bases: TGTGCCACCAGCAGAGATAGGCAAACTGACAGGGGGTCGGAGCAGTTCTTC. Translating it yields CATSRDRQTDRGSEQFF.

The chain is built from TRBV5-1 and TRBJ2-5, with D perhaps TRBD2 (6 bases). This CDR3 contains 15 residues. Trimming removed 0 bases at V and 4 bases at J, with 13 bases between. Germline loops: CDR1 SGHRS, CDR2 YFSETQ. CDR3 coding DNA: TGCGCCAGCAGCTTGGGGCCTGGGACTCGAGAGACCCAGTACTTC. Protein: CASSLGPGTRETQYF. The whole variable domain, remainder taken from reference TRBV5-1 and TRBJ2-5, is KAGVTQTPRYLIKTRGQQVTLSCSPISGHRSVSWYQQTPGQGLQFLFEYFSETQRNKGNFPGRFSGRQFSNSRSEMNVSTLELGDSALYLCASSLGPGTRETQYFGPGTRLLVL.

This clone was observed a single time. The V call is TRBV6-5, the J call TRBJ2-2, with TRBD1 identical over 7 bases. V lost 1 base to trimming and J lost 4 bases; unmatched junction nucleotides: 3. CDR3 size: 15 residues. CDR1 MNHEY and CDR2 SVGAGI come from the germline V gene. CDR3: CASSYLSGGTGELFF. In nucleotides, the CDR3 is TGTGCCAGCAGTTACTTGTCAGGGGGCACCGGGGAGCTGTTTTTT.

Concerning this clone: The junction does not match germline at one end; this may be a read error. CDR3 protein: CSSSFDRGRGISGNTIYF. For the CDR3, the DNA is TGTTCCAGCAGCTTCGATCGGGGAAGAGGGATCTCTGGAAACACCATATATTTT. The chain employs TRBV7-9 and TRBJ1-3; D unresolved. CDR1 and CDR2 from the germline V gene are SEHNR and FQNEAQ (reference sequence). The CDR3 contains 18 residues.

This clone was seen a handful of times. The J gene is TRBJ2-3, the V gene TRBV11-1; the D gene is possibly TRBD2 (5 bases). Trimming pared 5 bases from V and 0 bases from J, leaving 18 bases between. The CDR3 contains 17 residues. Per the germline V gene, CDR1 is SGHAT and CDR2 is FQDESV (reference sequence). The DNA for the CDR3 is TGTGCCAGCAGCCCCCGGACTCTGAGAACTAGCACAGATACGCAGTATTTT. Translation gives CASSPRTLRTSTDTQYF.